The following is a TCR beta chain sequence with its context. In germline, CDR1 is WNHNN, CDR2 SYGVQD (reference sequence). CDR3 size: 16 residues. V was clipped by 2 bases and J by 1 base, with 12 bases between them. The data stem from a study of blood T cell repertoires in COVID-19. Assay: immunoSEQ multiplex PCR; the TCRdb copy retains only in-frame clones and omits some. The sample lists about 260,000 clones; 70% to 90% were seen once. What was sequenced was PBMCs or T cells enriched from blood (not recorded which). The rearrangement uses TRBV10-1 and TRBJ1-5; the D is unclear. This TCR derives from a man aged 45-65 years who had been exposed to COVID-19. The CDR3 sequence is CASSEGPGGSNQPQHF. The CDR3 DNA follows: TGCGCCAGCAGTGAGGGGCCTGGCGGGAGCAATCAGCCCCAGCATTTT.